Following are 15 T cell receptor beta chains from one sample sequenced in a study of blood T cells in healthy people across ages. With a J-beta primer mix and a sample-barcoded 5' primer, a second PCR ran about 7 to 12 cycles. TCRdb processed the 5' RACE reads anew with MiXCR; each CDR3 protein has one entry. The data contain about a million distinct CDR3 sequences, 48% of them singletons. The sample was blood. The receptors derive from a man aged 25-45 years in good health.

The chain recombines TRBV30 with TRBJ2-5, with D hard to call. The CDR3 covers 11 residues. Between the trimmed V and J ends, which lost 8 bases and 2 bases, there was a span of 9 bases. Germline assignment: CDR1 GTSNPN and CDR2 SVGIG (reference sequence). The CDR3 sequence is CAGNAQETQYF. The CDR3 DNA reads TGTGCCGGGAATGCTCAAGAGACCCAGTACTTC. The whole variable domain, remainder taken from reference TRBV30 and TRBJ2-5, is SQTIHQWPATLVQPVGSPLSLECTVEGTSNPNLYWYRQAAGRGLQLLFYSVGIGQISSEVPQNLSASRPQDRQFILSSKKLLLSDSGFYLCAGNAQETQYFGPGTRLLVL.

This clonotype was seen more than once but under ten times. V gene TRBV12-3 or TRBV12-4 combines with J gene TRBJ2-5; TRBD1 matches at 7 bases. Trimming at V came to 6 bases and at J to 6 bases, leaving 10 bases not matched to a gene. The CDR3 is 14 residues long. CDR3 region: CASRRTGQKKTQYF. Here the CDR3 DNA reads TGTGCCAGCAGACGAACGGGACAGAAGAAGACCCAGTACTTC.

A note on this clonotype: Just one base apart from a much larger clone, this may be a read error. The chain recombines TRBV6-2 or TRBV6-3 with TRBJ2-3; D is unclear. The CDR3 extends over 12 amino acids. Germline V gene sequence: CDR1 MNHEY, CDR2 SVGEGT. V lost 6 bases and J 1 base, leaving 5 bases between the germline ends. CDR3 nucleotide sequence: TGTGCCAGCAGGCCCCGCACAGATACGCAGTATTTT. Protein product: CASRPRTDTQYF.

This clonotype has a count of ten or more. One end of the junction fails to match germline, which may point to a read error. The chain carries TRBV18 and TRBJ2-1; tentative D call: TRBD1 (6 bases). Looked up from germline, CDR1 is KGHSH and CDR2 is LQKENI. The length of the CDR3 is 12 residues. The DNA of the CDR3 is TGCGCCAGCAGCCCACAGGGCAATGAGCAGTTCTTC. Translating it yields CASSPQGNEQFF.

The genes are TRBV12-3 or TRBV12-4 and TRBJ2-7, with 7 nucleotides matching TRBD1. With 10 bases clipped from V and 2 bases from J, the junction kept 8 bases outside the gene matches. The CDR3 length is 13 residues. CDR3 sequence (DNA): TGTGCCACCAAGGGGGCTTTGACCTACGAGCAGTACTTC. Protein sequence: CATKGALTYEQYF.

The chain links TRBV3-1 to TRBJ1-4; possible D gene TRBD1, 6 bases. This CDR3 has 15 residues. Trimming removed 7 bases at V and 7 bases at J, with 19 bases between. Germline V CDR1 and CDR2: LGHDT, YNNKEL (reference sequence). The CDR3 region has the DNA TGTGCCAGCAAGTTTTCGACAGGAGACATTGAAAAACTGTTTTTT. Translating it yields CASKFSTGDIEKLFF.

The rearrangement uses TRBV2 and TRBJ2-3; 10 nucleotides align to TRBD1. This CDR3 contains 15 residues. From germline, CDR1 is SNHLY and CDR2 FYNNEI. V trimming: 7 bases; J trimming: 1 base; junction bases outside the gene matches: 5. Written as DNA, the CDR3 is TGTGCCAGCAACGGACAGGGGGTCGGCACAGATACGCAGTATTTT. As protein: CASNGQGVGTDTQYF.

With regard to this clonotype: Relative to the germline gene, one junction end is altered; a read error may explain this. The chain links TRBV11-2 to TRBJ2-2; D assignment may be TRBD1 or TRBD2 (5 bases each). Per germline, CDR1 SGHAT and CDR2 FQNNGV. The CDR3 sequence is 16 residues long. The CDR3 sequence is CASSRGSASYNGDLFF. CDR3 nucleotides: TGTGCCAGCAGCCGAGGGAGCGCGTCCTATAACGGGGACCTGTTTTTT.

The chain has TRBV6-6 and TRBJ2-5; 7 bases line up with TRBD2. Trimming removed 7 bases from V and 0 bases from J; junction bases left unmatched: 8. This CDR3 has 15 amino acids. Germline V lookup: CDR1 MNHNY, CDR2 SVGAGI (reference sequence). The DNA for the CDR3 is TGTGCCAGCACTTCGGGGAGGGTGAACCAAGAGACCCAGTACTTC. The encoded protein is CASTSGRVNQETQYF.

J is TRBJ1-5 and V is TRBV7-9; a weak D match, TRBD1 (6 bases). This CDR3 has 16 residues. Germline assignment: CDR1 SEHNR and CDR2 FQNEAQ (reference sequence). The ends were cut back, 3 bases at V and 3 bases at J, with 15 bases in the middle. CDR3 in DNA: TGTGCCAGCAGCTTTGGGATAGGGGGTGACAATCAGCCCCAGCATTTT. This codes for CASSFGIGGDNQPQHF. The variable domain in full, completed from reference TRBV7-9 and TRBJ1-5, reads DTGVSQNPRHKITKRGQNVTFRCDPISEHNRLYWYRQTLGQGPEFLTYFQNEAQLEKSRLLSDRFSAERPKGSFSTLEIQRTEQGDSAMYLCASSFGIGGDNQPQHFGDGTRLSIL.

The CDR3 DNA follows: TGTGCCAGCAGCAAAGCGCTGGTTAGTCAAGAGACCCAGTACTTC. This encodes CASSKALVSQETQYF. The chain uses TRBV21-1 and TRBJ2-5. TRBV21-1 is an annotated pseudogene. The CDR3 extends over 15 amino acids.

The chain employs TRBV6-1 and TRBJ1-4; possible D gene TRBD1, 5 bases. Germline loops: CDR1 MNHNS, CDR2 SASEGT. V lost 6 bases, J lost 3 bases, and 11 bases lay in between. This CDR3 contains 14 residues. In DNA form, the CDR3 reads TGTGCCAGCAGCCAGGGCGGGTCTAATGAAAAACTGTTTTTT. Translating it yields CASSQGGSNEKLFF.

DNA of the CDR3: TGCAGCGTTGGTCCAGCGGGGGGGCGTGAGACCCAGTACTTC. Encoded protein: CSVGPAGGRETQYF. The V call is TRBV29-1, the J call TRBJ2-5; 10 nucleotides agree with TRBD2. Per the germline V gene, CDR1 is SQVTM and CDR2 is ANQGSEA. V trimming: 4 bases; J trimming: 5 bases; junction bases outside the gene matches: 7. CDR3 size: 14 residues.

Concerning this clonotype itself: This sequence may be a read error, since a much larger clone differs from it by one base. The chain employs TRBV29-1 and TRBJ1-5; D remains ambiguous. The CDR3 covers 17 residues. Germline values: CDR1 SQVTM, CDR2 ANQGSEA. The CDR3 here is CSVEDLPEIHSNQPRHF. The CDR3 nucleotides are TGCAGCGTTGAAGATCTCCCTGAGATTCATAGCAATCAGCCCCGGCATTTT.

The rearrangement links TRBV10-3 to TRBJ1-5; D unresolved. Looked up from germline, CDR1 is ENHRY and CDR2 is SYGVKD. V was pared by 2 bases and J by 7 bases, with 6 bases between. The CDR3 spans 12 residues. CDR3 region: CAISETVQPQHF. The CDR3 coding sequence is TGTGCCATCAGTGAGACCGTACAGCCCCAGCATTTT.